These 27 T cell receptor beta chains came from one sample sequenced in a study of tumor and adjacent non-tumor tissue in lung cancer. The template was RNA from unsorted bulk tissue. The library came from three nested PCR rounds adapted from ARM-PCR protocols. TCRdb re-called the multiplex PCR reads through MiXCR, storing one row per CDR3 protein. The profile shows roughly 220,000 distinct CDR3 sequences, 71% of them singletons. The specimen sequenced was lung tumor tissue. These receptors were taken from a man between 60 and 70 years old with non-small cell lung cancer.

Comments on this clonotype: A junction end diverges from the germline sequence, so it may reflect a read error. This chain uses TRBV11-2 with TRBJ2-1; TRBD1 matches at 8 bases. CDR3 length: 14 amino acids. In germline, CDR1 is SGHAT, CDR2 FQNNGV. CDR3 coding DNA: TGTGGCAGCCTGCCCGGGACAGGTTACAATGAGCAGTTCTTC. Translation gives CGSLPGTGYNEQFF.

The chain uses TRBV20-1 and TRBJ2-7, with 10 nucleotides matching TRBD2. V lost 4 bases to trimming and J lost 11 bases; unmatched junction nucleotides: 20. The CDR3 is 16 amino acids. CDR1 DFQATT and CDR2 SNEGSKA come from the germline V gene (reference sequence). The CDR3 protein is CSAKSGRDVSSYEEYF. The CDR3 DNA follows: TGCAGTGCTAAAAGCGGGAGGGATGTGTCGTCTTATGAGGAGTACTTC.

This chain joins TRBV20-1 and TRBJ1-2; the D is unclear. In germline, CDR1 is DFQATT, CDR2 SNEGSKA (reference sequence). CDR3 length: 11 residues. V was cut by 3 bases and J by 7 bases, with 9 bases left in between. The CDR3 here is CSARDFGGYTF. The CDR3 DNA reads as TGCAGTGCTAGGGATTTCGGTGGCTACACCTTC.

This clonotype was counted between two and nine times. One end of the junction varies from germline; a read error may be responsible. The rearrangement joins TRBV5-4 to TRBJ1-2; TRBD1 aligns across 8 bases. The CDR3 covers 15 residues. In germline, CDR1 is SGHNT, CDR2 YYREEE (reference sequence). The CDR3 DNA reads TGTGGCAGCAGCTTGTCCGTGGGACAGGAGTATGGCTACACCTTC. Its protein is CGSSLSVGQEYGYTF.

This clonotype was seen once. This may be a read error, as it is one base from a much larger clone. The chain's CDR3 is CASSLTEGDNQPQHF. The CDR3 coding sequence is TGTGCCAGCAGCTTAACCGAAGGGGACAATCAGCCCCAGCATTTT. This chain joins TRBV7-8 and TRBJ1-5; D perhaps matches TRBD1 (5 bases). CDR1 SGHVS and CDR2 FQNEAQ come from the germline V gene. Trimming pared 2 bases from V and 3 bases from J, leaving 11 bases between. This CDR3 spans 15 amino acids.

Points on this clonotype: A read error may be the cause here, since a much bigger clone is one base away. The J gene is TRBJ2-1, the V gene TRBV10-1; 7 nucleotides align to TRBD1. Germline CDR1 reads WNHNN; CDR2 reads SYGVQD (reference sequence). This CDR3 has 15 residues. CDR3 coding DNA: TGCGCCAGGAGTGAGTCAGGGGGATTAGGCAATGAGCAGTTCTTC. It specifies CARSESGGLGNEQFF.

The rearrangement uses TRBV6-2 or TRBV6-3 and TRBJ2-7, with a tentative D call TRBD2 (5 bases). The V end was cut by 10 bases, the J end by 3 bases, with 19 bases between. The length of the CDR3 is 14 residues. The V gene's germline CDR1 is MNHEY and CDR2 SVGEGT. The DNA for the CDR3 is TGTGCCAACAATCTAGCATCAAGGTTCTACGAGCAGTACTTC. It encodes CANNLASRFYEQYF.

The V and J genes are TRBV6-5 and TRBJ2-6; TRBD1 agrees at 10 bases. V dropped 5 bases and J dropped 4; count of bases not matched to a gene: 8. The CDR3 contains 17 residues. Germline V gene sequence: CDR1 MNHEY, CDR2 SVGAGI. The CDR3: CASSKTGGGTGANVLTF. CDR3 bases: TGTGCCAGCAGTAAGACAGGGGGCGGGACGGGGGCCAACGTCCTGACTTTC.

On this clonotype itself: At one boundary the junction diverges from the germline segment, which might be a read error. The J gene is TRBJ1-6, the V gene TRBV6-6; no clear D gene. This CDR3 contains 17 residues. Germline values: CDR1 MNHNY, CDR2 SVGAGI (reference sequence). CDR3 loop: CASSYTRSSSYSSPLHF. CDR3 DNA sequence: TGTGCCAGCAGTTACACGAGGTCAAGCTCCTATAGTTCACCCCTCCACTTT.

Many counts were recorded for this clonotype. In DNA form, the CDR3 reads TGTGCCAGCAGTTTAGGACACCATAGCAATCAGCCCCAGCATTTT. It is translated as CASSLGHHSNQPQHF. The V call is TRBV12-3 or TRBV12-4, the J call TRBJ1-5; no firm D call. The V end lost 1 base, the J end lost 0 bases, and 7 bases lay between the germline ends. The CDR3 contains 15 residues.

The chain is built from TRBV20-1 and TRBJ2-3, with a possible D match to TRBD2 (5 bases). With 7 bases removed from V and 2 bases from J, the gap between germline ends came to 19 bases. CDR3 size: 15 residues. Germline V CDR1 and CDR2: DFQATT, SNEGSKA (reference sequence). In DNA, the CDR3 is TGCAGTGTGAGGGATGTAGGTGGGCTCACAGATACGCAGTATTTT. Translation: CSVRDVGGLTDTQYF.

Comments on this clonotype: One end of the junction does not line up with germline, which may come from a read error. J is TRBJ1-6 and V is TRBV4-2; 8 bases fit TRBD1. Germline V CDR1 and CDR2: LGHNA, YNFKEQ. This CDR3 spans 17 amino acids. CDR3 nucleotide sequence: TGTACCAGCAGCCAAGATGCCGGGACAGGTAAAGGTTCATCCCTCCACTTT. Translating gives CTSSQDAGTGKGSSLHF.

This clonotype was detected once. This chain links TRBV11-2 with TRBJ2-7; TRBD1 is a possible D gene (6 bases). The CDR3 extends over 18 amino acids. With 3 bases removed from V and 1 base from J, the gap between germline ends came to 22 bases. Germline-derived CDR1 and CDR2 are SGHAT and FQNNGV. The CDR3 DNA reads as TGTGCCAGCAGCTTGAGAACACATGGGGGCGAGAGGTCCTACGAGCAGTACTTC. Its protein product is CASSLRTHGGERSYEQYF.

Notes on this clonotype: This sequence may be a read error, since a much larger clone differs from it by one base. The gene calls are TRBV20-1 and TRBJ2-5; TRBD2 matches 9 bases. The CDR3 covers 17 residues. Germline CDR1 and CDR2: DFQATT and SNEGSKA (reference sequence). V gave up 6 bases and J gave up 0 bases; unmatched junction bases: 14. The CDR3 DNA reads TGCAGTGCGACAAAGATAGGGACTAGCTCGTACCAAGAGACCCAGTACTTC. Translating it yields CSATKIGTSSYQETQYF.

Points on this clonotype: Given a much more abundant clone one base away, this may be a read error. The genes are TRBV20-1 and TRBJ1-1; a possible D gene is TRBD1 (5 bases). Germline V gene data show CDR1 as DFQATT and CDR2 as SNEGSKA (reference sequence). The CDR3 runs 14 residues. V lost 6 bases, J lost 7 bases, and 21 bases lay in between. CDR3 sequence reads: CSAVIPPSRVEAFF. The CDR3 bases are TGCAGTGCGGTGATCCCCCCAAGCAGGGTTGAAGCTTTCTTT.

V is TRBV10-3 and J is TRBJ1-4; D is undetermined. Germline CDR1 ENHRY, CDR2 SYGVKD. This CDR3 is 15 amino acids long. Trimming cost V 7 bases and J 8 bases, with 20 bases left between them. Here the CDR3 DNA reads TGTGCCATCACTGATATAGAGCGGAGATTGGAAAAACTGTTTTTT. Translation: CAITDIERRLEKLFF.

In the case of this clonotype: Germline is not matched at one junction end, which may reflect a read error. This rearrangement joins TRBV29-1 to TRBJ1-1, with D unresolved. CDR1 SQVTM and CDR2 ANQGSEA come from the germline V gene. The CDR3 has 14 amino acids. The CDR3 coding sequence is TGCAGGGTTGCTGCAAGGGTGATGAACACTGAAGCTTTCTTT. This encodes CRVAARVMNTEAFF.

The CDR3 loop is CASSYSGAQPQYF. The CDR3 DNA reads TGTGCCAGCAGTTACTCAGGGGCACAGCCCCAGTATTTT. The rearrangement joins TRBV6-2 or TRBV6-3 to TRBJ1-5; D might be TRBD1 (5 bases). The DNA end is more similar to TRBJ2-3, so the J call may be wrong. CDR1 is MNHEY and CDR2 is SVGEGT in the germline V gene. The CDR3 consists of 13 residues.

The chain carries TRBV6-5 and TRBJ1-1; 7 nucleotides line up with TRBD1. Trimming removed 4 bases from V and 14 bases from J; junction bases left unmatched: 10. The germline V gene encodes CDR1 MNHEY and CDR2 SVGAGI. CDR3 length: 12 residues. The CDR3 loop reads CASSSARGGAFF. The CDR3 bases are TGTGCCAGCAGTTCGGCCAGGGGGGGAGCCTTCTTT.

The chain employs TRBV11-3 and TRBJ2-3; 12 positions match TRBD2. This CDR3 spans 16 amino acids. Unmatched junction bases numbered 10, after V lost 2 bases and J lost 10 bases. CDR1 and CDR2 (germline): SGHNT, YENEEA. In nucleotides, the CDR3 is TGTGCCAGCAGCTTACTAGCGGGAGGGCGCACAGACTCGCAGTATTTT. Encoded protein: CASSLLAGGRTDSQYF.

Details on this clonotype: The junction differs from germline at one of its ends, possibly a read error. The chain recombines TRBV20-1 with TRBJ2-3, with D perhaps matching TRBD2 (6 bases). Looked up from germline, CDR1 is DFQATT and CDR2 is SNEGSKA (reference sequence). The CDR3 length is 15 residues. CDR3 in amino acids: CSTRLGEDGTDTQYF. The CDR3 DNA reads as TGCAGTACTAGACTAGGAGAGGACGGCACAGATACGCAGTATTTT.

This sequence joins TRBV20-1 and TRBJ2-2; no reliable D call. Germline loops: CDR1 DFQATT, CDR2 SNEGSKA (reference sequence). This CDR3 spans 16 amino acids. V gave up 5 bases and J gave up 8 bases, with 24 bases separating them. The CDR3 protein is CSAGVIRPGSKGELFF. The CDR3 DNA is TGCAGTGCTGGAGTAATCCGCCCGGGCAGTAAGGGGGAGCTGTTTTTT.

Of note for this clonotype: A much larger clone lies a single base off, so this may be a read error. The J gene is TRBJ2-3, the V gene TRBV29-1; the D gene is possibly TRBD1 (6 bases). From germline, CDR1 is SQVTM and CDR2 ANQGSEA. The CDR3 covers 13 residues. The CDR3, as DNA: TGCAACGTGGGTTGGGGGCAAGGAGATACGCAGTATTTT. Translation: CNVGWGQGDTQYF.

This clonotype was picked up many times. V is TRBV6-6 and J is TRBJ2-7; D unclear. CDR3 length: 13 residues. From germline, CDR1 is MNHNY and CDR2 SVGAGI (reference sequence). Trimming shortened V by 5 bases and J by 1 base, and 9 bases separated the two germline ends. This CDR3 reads CASSTPRSYEQYF. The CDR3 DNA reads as TGTGCCAGCAGTACCCCAAGGTCCTACGAGCAGTACTTC.

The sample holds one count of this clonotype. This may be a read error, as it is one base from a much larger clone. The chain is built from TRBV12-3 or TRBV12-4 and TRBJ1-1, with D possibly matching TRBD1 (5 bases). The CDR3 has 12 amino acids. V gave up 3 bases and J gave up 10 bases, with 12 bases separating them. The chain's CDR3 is CASSFGGFAAFF. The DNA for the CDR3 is TGTGCCAGCAGTTTTGGGGGGTTTGCAGCTTTCTTT.

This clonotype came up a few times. The DNA for the CDR3 is TGTGCCAGCAGCACACCGGGGTCTGGGGCCAACGTCCTGACTTTC. Residues: CASSTPGSGANVLTF. The chain carries TRBV7-8 and TRBJ2-6; possible D gene TRBD2, 5 bases. The CDR3 length is 15 residues. Germline loops: CDR1 SGHVS, CDR2 FQNEAQ. Between the trimmed V and J ends, which lost 5 bases and 1 base, there was a span of 9 bases.

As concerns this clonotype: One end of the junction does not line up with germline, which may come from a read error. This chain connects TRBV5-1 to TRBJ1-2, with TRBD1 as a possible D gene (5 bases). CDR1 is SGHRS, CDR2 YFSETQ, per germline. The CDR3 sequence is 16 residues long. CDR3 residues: CASSPTRGALVDGYAF. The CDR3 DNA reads TGCGCCAGCAGCCCCACCCGCGGGGCCCTAGTCGATGGCTACGCCTTT.